This T cell receptor beta chain appears in the sequencing data of a study of shared clonotypes between healthy human individuals. Study-level information: A couple of female and three male donors aged 18 to 49 were enrolled. Study-wide results and caveats: Unshared clonotypes carried lower generation probabilities than those common to all four donors. A generally larger estimated richness was seen in naive subsets than in memory subsets.

The data were produced by immunoSEQ multiplex PCR, yet TCRdb's version contains in-frame clones alone and is incomplete. This table has approximately 100,000 clones, 65% to 70% appearing once. In the case of this clone: No antigen is known for it.

Germline-derived CDR1 and CDR2 are MGHRA and YSYEKL. V gave up 5 bases and J gave up 5 bases, with 18 bases separating them. The CDR3 consists of 15 residues. The specimen sequenced was memory CD8+ T cells sorted from blood. The subset is: CD45RO+ cells pooled with CCR7-negative TemRA cells. The chain employs TRBV4-1 and TRBJ2-5; D possibly corresponds to TRBD1 (5 bases). This receptor was obtained from a man aged 25 to 40 in good health. CDR3 sequence: CASSVGELGVETQYF. The CDR3 nucleotides read TGCGCCAGCAGCGTCGGAGAGCTAGGGGTCGAGACCCAGTACTTC.